This entry features one T cell receptor (beta chain) sequence. This CDR3 region has 12 residues. Germline V gene data show CDR1 as SGDLS and CDR2 as YYNGEE. Trimming took 3 bases from V and 6 from J, leaving 7 bases between them. These data belong to a study of technical replicates of blood from a few donors. Profiling relied on immunoSEQ multiplex PCR, and the TCRdb table lists in-frame clones only, not all of them. The sample shows some 64,000 clones, roughly 97% of them seen only once. Sequenced: T cells isolated from PBMCs. The receptor's source is a human donor in good health. The chain combines TRBV9 with TRBJ2-1; D not certain. CDR3 in DNA: TGTGCCAGCAGCGCCCGGGTCAATGAGCAGTTCTTC. It translates to CASSARVNEQFF.